The present T cell receptor beta chain was sequenced within a study of radiation and T cells in renal cell carcinoma. Whole-study results and caveats: Baseline intratumoral clonotype presence is unknown without pretreatment biopsies. From baseline, blood top tumor clonotypes peaked at 2 weeks post-radiation.

Indicated time point: blood 2 weeks post-SBRT. The treatment is: 15 Gy SBRT to primary tumor, nephrectomy 4 weeks later. CDR1 is MRHNA and CDR2 is SNTAGT in the germline V gene. Trimming removed 8 bases at V and 6 bases at J, with 17 bases between. The CDR3 is 13 residues long. This clone was counted a single time. Antigen: not known. Using immunoSEQ multiplex PCR, the repertoire was profiled, and TCRdb retains in-frame clones only, with some absent. The data hold approximately 75,000 clones, with 82% observed a single time. This receptor was obtained from a man aged 60 to 75 with renal cell carcinoma. Specimen: blood, collected from a patient whose treatment included radiotherapy and nephrectomy. The chain links TRBV6-4 to TRBJ2-7; no clear D gene. CDR3 in DNA: TGTGCCAGCTCCCTCAATGTGGGCGGCGAGCAGTACTTC. Protein: CASSLNVGGEQYF.